Below are 17 T cell receptor beta chains sequenced from a single sample in a study of T cells in Graves' hyperthyroidism and ophthalmopathy. TCR beta CDR3 region amplification was performed from RNA transcripts. With the HTBI primer set, the TCR CDR3 went through a first round of RT-PCR. TCRdb processed the multiplex PCR reads anew with MiXCR; each CDR3 protein has one entry. Of about 500,000 distinct CDR3 sequences listed, 17% are singletons. The source material was blood. These receptors were taken from a woman in her late teens or twenties with Graves' ophthalmopathy.

The V and J genes are TRBV29-1 and TRBJ2-7, with 7 positions matching TRBD2. V shed 2 bases and J 2 bases; nucleotides not matched to a gene: 9. CDR1 and CDR2 from the germline V gene are SQVTM and ANQGSEA. The CDR3 length is 15 residues. The CDR3 DNA follows: TGCAGCGTTGAAAGCGCGGGGGATGTCCCCTACGAGCAGTACTTC. Translation gives CSVESAGDVPYEQYF.

This clonotype appeared many times. The chain recombines TRBV5-1 with TRBJ2-3, with 7 bases lining up with TRBD1. The V gene's germline CDR1 is SGHRS and CDR2 YFSETQ. J lost 1 base, V lost 3 bases, and 5 bases had no gene match. The CDR3 totals 15 residues. CDR3 coding DNA: TGCGCCAGCAGCTCCTCCGGACAGGGCACAGATACGCAGTATTTT. Protein sequence: CASSSSGQGTDTQYF.

This chain connects TRBV4-3 to TRBJ2-3; D is unresolved. Per germline, CDR1 LGHNA and CDR2 YSLEER. The length of the CDR3 is 14 residues. V was trimmed by 0 bases and J by 1 base, leaving 5 bases between them. In DNA form, the CDR3 reads TGCGCCAGCAGCCAAGATCCTGGCACAGATACGCAGTATTTT. It yields the protein CASSQDPGTDTQYF.

This clonotype occurred a few times. The rearrangement uses TRBV30 and TRBJ1-2; D is unresolved. This CDR3 spans 14 amino acids. Germline-derived CDR1 and CDR2 are GTSNPN and SVGIG (reference sequence). V was pared by 3 bases and J by 0 bases, with 11 bases between. CDR3 nucleotides: TGTGCCTGGAGGCGGGAGAGGGCTAACTATGGCTACACCTTC. Translated: CAWRRERANYGYTF.

A few counts support this clonotype. V and J are TRBV28 and TRBJ1-2; the match to TRBD1 covers 10 bases. In germline, CDR1 is MDHEN, CDR2 SYDVKM. The CDR3 is made up of 15 amino acids. Trimming cost V 2 bases and J 8 bases; bases outside gene matches: 8. Here the CDR3 DNA reads TGTGCCAGCAGTTTAACGACAGGGGGCGCCGGCGGCTACACCTTC. It translates to CASSLTTGGAGGYTF.

About this clonotype: With a much larger clone just one base away, this may be a read error. The chain uses TRBV28 and TRBJ1-4; perhaps TRBD1 as D (6 bases). This CDR3 is built from 16 residues. Trimming shortened V by 3 bases and J by 6 bases, and 17 bases separated the two germline ends. The germline V gene encodes CDR1 MDHEN and CDR2 SYDVKM. In DNA, the CDR3 is TGTGCCAGCAGTTTCCCTCCACAGGGACGGGATGAAAAACTGTTTTTT. Its translation: CASSFPPQGRDEKLFF.

This clonotype was picked up many times. The chain has TRBV5-1 and TRBJ2-1, with TRBD2 matching 10 bases. The CDR3 loop spans 16 amino acids. V was clipped by 1 base and J by 4 bases; unmatched bases: 5. In germline, CDR1 is SGHRS, CDR2 YFSETQ. CDR3 residues: CASSLIPSGSYNEQFF. As DNA, the CDR3 is TGCGCCAGCAGCTTGATCCCTAGCGGGAGTTACAATGAGCAGTTCTTC.

For this clonotype: The junction differs from germline at one of its ends, possibly a read error. The chain uses TRBV7-2 and TRBJ1-1; tentative D call: TRBD1 (5 bases). Looked up from germline, CDR1 is SGHTA and CDR2 is FQGNSA. This CDR3 has 13 residues. The CDR3 region is CVSSQTANTEAFF. CDR3 DNA: TGTGTCAGCAGCCAGACAGCTAACACTGAAGCTTTCTTT.

This clonotype has a count of ten or more. The chain is built from TRBV6-1 and TRBJ1-1, with no clear D. The CDR3 runs 12 residues. V shed 6 bases and J shed 0 bases, with 5 bases lying between them. Germline CDR1 MNHNS, CDR2 SASEGT. The CDR3 coding sequence is TGTGCCAGCAGACGGCTGAACACTGAAGCTTTCTTT. Translated: CASRRLNTEAFF.

Ten or more counts support this clonotype. The V call is TRBV28, the J call TRBJ2-7, with 10 bases fitting TRBD1. There are 16 residues in the CDR3. Losses at the gene ends were 4 bases for V and 2 bases for J; bases not matched to a gene: 8. CDR1 and CDR2 from the germline V gene are MDHEN and SYDVKM. In DNA form, the CDR3 reads TGTGCCAGCAGTTACAAAACCGGGACAGGGGCCTACGAGCAGTACTTC. Translating it yields CASSYKTGTGAYEQYF.

The CDR3 DNA sequence: TGTGCCAGCAGCTTGGGGGACACCTTATCGGAGTTCTTC. It specifies CASSLGDTLSEFF. The J gene is TRBJ2-1, the V gene TRBV5-5; D may be TRBD1 (6 bases). This CDR3 has 13 amino acids. The germline gives CDR1 SGHKS, CDR2 YYEKEE (reference sequence). Trimming removed 0 bases from V and 14 bases from J, with 15 bases in between.

This clonotype appeared a few times. The CDR3 region is CASSKGQGVKNIQYF. For the CDR3, the DNA is TGTGCCAGCAGTAAAGGACAGGGCGTCAAAAACATTCAGTACTTC. The V call is TRBV28, the J call TRBJ2-4; 8 bases line up with TRBD1. Germline values: CDR1 MDHEN, CDR2 SYDVKM. The CDR3 is 15 amino acids. J lost 3 bases, V lost 5 bases, and 6 bases had no gene match.

This clonotype was counted between two and nine times. The chain uses TRBV7-9 and TRBJ1-1, with 9 bases identical to TRBD1. This CDR3 has 15 residues. J lost 3 bases, V lost 1 base, and 3 bases had no gene match. Germline V CDR1 and CDR2: SEHNR, FQNEAQ (reference sequence). The CDR3 is CASSLDRGRDTEAFF. In nucleotides, the CDR3 is TGTGCCAGCAGCTTAGACAGGGGGCGCGACACTGAAGCTTTCTTT.

In its sample, this clonotype was seen many times. This rearrangement joins TRBV6-1 to TRBJ1-2; 10 bases fit TRBD1. J gave up 3 bases and V 1 base, and 2 bases lay outside the gene matches. Germline CDR1 and CDR2: MNHNS and SASEGT. The CDR3 totals 15 residues. This chain's CDR3 is CASSEVGQGYYGYTF. CDR3 in DNA: TGTGCCAGCAGTGAAGTGGGACAGGGGTACTATGGCTACACCTTC.

This chain connects TRBV5-6 to TRBJ2-4; no clear D. Germline CDR1 and CDR2: SGHDT and YYEEEE. Trimming pared 2 bases from V and 0 bases from J, leaving 6 bases between. This CDR3 is 14 amino acids long. The DNA for the CDR3 is TGTGCCAGCAGCTTAGGTATAGCCAAAAACATTCAGTACTTC. Translation: CASSLGIAKNIQYF. Combining the CDR3 with reference TRBV5-6 and TRBJ2-4 gives the whole variable domain DAGVTQSPTHLIKTRGQQVTLRCSPKSGHDTVSWYQQALGQGPQFIFQYYEEEERQRGNFPDRFSGHQFPNYSSELNVNALLLGDSALYLCASSLGIAKNIQYFGAGTRLSVL.

This clonotype was counted between two and nine times. J is TRBJ2-7 and V is TRBV28, with 9 bases aligning to TRBD1. After removal of 4 bases from V and 5 bases from J, the junction contained 6 bases not matched to a gene. CDR1 MDHEN and CDR2 SYDVKM come from the germline V gene. This CDR3 has 14 amino acids. CDR3 nucleotides: TGTGCCAGCAGTTACTCGGGGACAGGGAACGAGCAGTACTTC. Protein sequence: CASSYSGTGNEQYF.

The chain recombines TRBV5-6 with TRBJ2-6, with D maybe TRBD1 (5 bases). The V end lost 0 bases, the J end lost 2 bases, and 12 bases lay between the germline ends. The germline gives CDR1 SGHDT, CDR2 YYEEEE. This CDR3 has 17 residues. This chain's CDR3 is CASSLVQGLAGANVLTF. The CDR3 coding sequence is TGTGCCAGCAGCTTGGTTCAGGGCCTGGCTGGGGCCAACGTCCTGACTTTC.